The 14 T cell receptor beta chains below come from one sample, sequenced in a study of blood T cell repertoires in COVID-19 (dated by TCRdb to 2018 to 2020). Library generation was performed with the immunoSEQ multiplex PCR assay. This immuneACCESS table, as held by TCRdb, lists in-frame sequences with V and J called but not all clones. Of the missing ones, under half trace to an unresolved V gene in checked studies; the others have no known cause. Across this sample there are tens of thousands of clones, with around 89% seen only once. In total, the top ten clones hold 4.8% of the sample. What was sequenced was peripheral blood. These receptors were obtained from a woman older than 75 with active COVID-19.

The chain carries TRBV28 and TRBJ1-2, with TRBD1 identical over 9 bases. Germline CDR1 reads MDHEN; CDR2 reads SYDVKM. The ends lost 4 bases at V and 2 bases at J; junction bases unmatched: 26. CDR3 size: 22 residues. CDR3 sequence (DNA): TGTGCCAGCAGTTCACTTACAGGGGGCGATCGGTCCCAAAGAAAGAGGAACTATGGCTACACCTTC. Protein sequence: CASSSLTGGDRSQRKRNYGYTF.

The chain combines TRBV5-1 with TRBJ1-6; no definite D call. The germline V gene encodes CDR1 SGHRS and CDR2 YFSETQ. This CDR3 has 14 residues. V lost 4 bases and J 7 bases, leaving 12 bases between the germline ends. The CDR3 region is CASSQQELNSPLHF. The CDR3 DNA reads TGCGCCAGCAGCCAACAAGAACTAAATTCACCCCTCCACTTT.

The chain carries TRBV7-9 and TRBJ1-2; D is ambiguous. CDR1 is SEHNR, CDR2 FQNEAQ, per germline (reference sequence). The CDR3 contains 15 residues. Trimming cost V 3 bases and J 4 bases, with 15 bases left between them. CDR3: CASSFGGGSIYGYTF. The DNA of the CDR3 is TGTGCCAGCAGCTTCGGTGGAGGCAGTATCTATGGCTACACCTTC.

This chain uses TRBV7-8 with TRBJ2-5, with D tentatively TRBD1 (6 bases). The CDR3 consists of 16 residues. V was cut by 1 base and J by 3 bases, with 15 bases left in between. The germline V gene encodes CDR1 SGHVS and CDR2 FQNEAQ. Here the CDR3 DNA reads TGTGCCAGCAGCTTAGACAGGGCAGTGGTGAAAGAGACCCAGTACTTC. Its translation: CASSLDRAVVKETQYF.

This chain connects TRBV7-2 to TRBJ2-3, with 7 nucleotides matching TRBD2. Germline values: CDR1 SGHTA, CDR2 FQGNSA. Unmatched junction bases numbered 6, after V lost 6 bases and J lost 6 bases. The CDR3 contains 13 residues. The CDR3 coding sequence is TGTGCCAGCAGATCGTTACTAGCGGATACGCAGTATTTT. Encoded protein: CASRSLLADTQYF. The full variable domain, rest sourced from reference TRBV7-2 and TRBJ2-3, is GAGVSQSPSNKVTEKGKDVELRCDPISGHTALYWYRQSLGQGLEFLIYFQGNSAPDKSGLPSDRFSAERTGGSVSTLTIQRTQQEDSAVYLCASRSLLADTQYFGPGTRLTVL.

The CDR3 loop reads CASSFLGDPLSTDTQYF. CDR3 DNA sequence: TGCGCCAGCAGCTTCCTAGGAGACCCACTCAGCACAGATACGCAGTATTTT. The gene calls are TRBV5-1 and TRBJ2-3; no clear D gene. Trimming stripped 2 bases from V and 0 bases from J, with 16 bases between. There are 17 residues in the CDR3. The germline V gene encodes CDR1 SGHRS and CDR2 YFSETQ.

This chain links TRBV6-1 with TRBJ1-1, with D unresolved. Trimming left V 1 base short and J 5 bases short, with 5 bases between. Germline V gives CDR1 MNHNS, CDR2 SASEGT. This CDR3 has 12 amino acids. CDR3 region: CASSEVETEAFF. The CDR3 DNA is TGTGCCAGCAGTGAAGTGGAGACTGAAGCTTTCTTT.

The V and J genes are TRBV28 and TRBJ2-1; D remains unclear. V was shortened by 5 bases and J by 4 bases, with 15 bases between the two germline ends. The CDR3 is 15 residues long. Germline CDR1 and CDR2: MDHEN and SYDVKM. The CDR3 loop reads CASSPPPRLYNEQFF. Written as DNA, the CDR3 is TGTGCCAGCAGTCCCCCCCCGCGACTGTACAATGAGCAGTTCTTC.

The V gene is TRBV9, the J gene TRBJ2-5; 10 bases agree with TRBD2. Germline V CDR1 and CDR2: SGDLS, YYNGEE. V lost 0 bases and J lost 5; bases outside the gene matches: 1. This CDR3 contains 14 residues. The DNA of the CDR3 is TGTGCCAGCAGCGTAGAACTAGCGGGGGAGACCCAGTACTTC. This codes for CASSVELAGETQYF.

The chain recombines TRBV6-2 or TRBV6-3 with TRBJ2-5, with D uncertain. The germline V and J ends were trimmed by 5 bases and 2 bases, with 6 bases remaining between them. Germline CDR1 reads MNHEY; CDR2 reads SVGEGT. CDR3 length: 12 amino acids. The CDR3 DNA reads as TGTGCCAGCAGTCGCCGGCAAGAGACCCAGTACTTC. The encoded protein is CASSRRQETQYF.

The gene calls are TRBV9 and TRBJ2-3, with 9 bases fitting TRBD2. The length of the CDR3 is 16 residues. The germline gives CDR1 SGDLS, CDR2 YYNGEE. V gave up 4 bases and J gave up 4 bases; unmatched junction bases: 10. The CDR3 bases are TGTGCCAGCAGCCCATCCGGAGGCGGGGGGGCAGATACGCAGTATTTT. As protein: CASSPSGGGGADTQYF.

The CDR3 is CASSPPSGGQPQHF. DNA of the CDR3: TGTGCCAGCTCACCACCATCAGGGGGTCAGCCCCAGCATTTT. This chain links TRBV18 with TRBJ1-5; TRBD1 aligns across 7 bases. V lost 0 bases to trimming and J lost 6 bases; unmatched junction nucleotides: 2. This CDR3 has 14 amino acids. Germline loops: CDR1 KGHSH, CDR2 LQKENI.

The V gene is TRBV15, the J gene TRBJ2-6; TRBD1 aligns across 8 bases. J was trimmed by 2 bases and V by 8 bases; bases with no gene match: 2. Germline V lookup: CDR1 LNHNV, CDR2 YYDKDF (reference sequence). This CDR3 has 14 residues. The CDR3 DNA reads TGTGCCACCGAGGACAGGGCTGGGGCCAACGTCCTGACTTTC. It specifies CATEDRAGANVLTF.

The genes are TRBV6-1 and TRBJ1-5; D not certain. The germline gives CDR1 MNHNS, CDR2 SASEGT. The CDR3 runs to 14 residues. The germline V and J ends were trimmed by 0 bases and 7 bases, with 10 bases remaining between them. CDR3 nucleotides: TGTGCCAGCAGTGAAGCGAGGGTGGGACAGCCCCAGCATTTT. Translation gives CASSEARVGQPQHF.